These 16 T cell receptor beta chains came from one sample sequenced in a study of PD-L1 blockade in urothelial cancer. Clones were sequenced by immunoSEQ multiplex PCR, and TCRdb holds only the in-frame ones, with some missing. The table has about 30,000 clones, 79% seen once. Time point defined: peripheral blood 6 weeks after treatment start. The sample was PBMCs, taken around atezolizumab (anti-PD-L1) treatment. The receptors shown here come from a man between 65 and 80 years old with urothelial cancer.

CDR3 bases: TGTGCCAGCAGCGTAGACACCCATTACAATGAGCAGTTCTTC. Its protein is CASSVDTHYNEQFF. This chain joins TRBV9 and TRBJ2-1; D remains ambiguous. Germline V gene sequence: CDR1 SGDLS, CDR2 YYNGEE. The V end was cut by 0 bases, the J end by 4 bases, with 8 bases between. CDR3 size: 14 residues. Drawing the rest from reference TRBV9 and TRBJ2-1, the complete variable domain is DSGVTQTPKHLITATGQRVTLRCSPRSGDLSVYWYQQSLDQGLQFLIQYYNGEERAKGNILERFSAQQFPDLHSELNLSSLELGDSALYFCASSVDTHYNEQFFGPGTRLTVL.

The V gene is TRBV7-6, the J gene TRBJ2-1; 12 positions agree with TRBD1. With 5 bases clipped from V and 6 bases from J, the junction kept 5 bases outside the gene matches. Germline V gene lookup returns CDR1 SGHVS and CDR2 FNYEAQ. The CDR3 extends over 15 amino acids. CDR3 bases: TGTGCCAGCAGCCGGGGACAGGGGGCAGGCAATGAGCAGTTCTTC. Translation: CASSRGQGAGNEQFF.

V is TRBV7-6 and J is TRBJ1-1, with 9 positions matching TRBD1. The CDR3 is 15 amino acids. V was clipped by 5 bases and J by 4 bases; unmatched bases: 8. From germline, CDR1 is SGHVS and CDR2 FNYEAQ. The CDR3 loop is CASSLTGGAVTEAFF. The CDR3 region has the DNA TGTGCCAGCAGCCTTACAGGGGGCGCGGTCACTGAAGCTTTCTTT.

The chain uses TRBV11-3 and TRBJ2-1, with 10 nucleotides matching TRBD2. The CDR3 loop spans 14 amino acids. The trim removed 5 bases at V and 6 bases at J, leaving 4 bases unmatched. Germline CDR1 and CDR2: SGHNT and YENEEA. Here the CDR3 reads CASSPLAGSNEQFF. In DNA form, the CDR3 reads TGTGCCAGCAGCCCACTAGCGGGGAGCAATGAGCAGTTCTTC. Based on the CDR3 plus reference TRBV11-3 and TRBJ2-1, the full variable domain is EAGVVQSPRYKIIEKKQPVAFWCNPISGHNTLYWYLQNLGQGPELLIRYENEEAVDDSQLPKDRFSAERLKGVDSTLKIQPAELGDSAVYLCASSPLAGSNEQFFGPGTRLTVL.

The chain links TRBV28 to TRBJ2-7; 11 bases agree with TRBD2. Looked up from germline, CDR1 is MDHEN and CDR2 is SYDVKM. Losses at the gene ends were 8 bases for V and 0 bases for J; bases not matched to a gene: 3. The CDR3 has 14 residues. The CDR3 DNA sequence: TGTGCCAGCGAGGGGACTAGCGGCTCCTACGAGCAGTACTTC. This encodes CASEGTSGSYEQYF.

The rearrangement links TRBV2 to TRBJ2-1; D unresolved. The V end lost 2 bases, the J end lost 15 bases, and 14 bases lay between the germline ends. The CDR3 is 12 amino acids. The germline CDR1 and CDR2 sequences are SNHLY and FYNNEI. For the CDR3, the DNA is TGTGCCAGCAGTGAAAGGAGTACCACGCCGTTCTTC. It encodes CASSERSTTPFF.

V usage is TRBV28 and J usage is TRBJ2-1; tentatively, D is TRBD1 (6 bases). V lost 5 bases and J lost 9, with 23 bases in between. This CDR3 contains 16 residues. CDR1 and CDR2 from the germline V gene are MDHEN and SYDVKM. CDR3 sequence: CASSPHNRAQLSEQFF. As DNA, the CDR3 is TGTGCCAGCAGTCCACACAACAGGGCTCAATTGAGTGAGCAGTTCTTC.

The chain links TRBV7-8 to TRBJ1-5; TRBD1 agrees at 11 bases. Per germline, CDR1 SGHVS and CDR2 FQNEAQ. The CDR3 contains 15 residues. V dropped 5 bases and J dropped 7; count of bases not matched to a gene: 7. The CDR3 here is CASSEPDRGRQPQHF. Here the CDR3 DNA reads TGTGCCAGCAGCGAACCGGACAGGGGGCGACAGCCCCAGCATTTT.

The chain employs TRBV9 and TRBJ2-3; D perhaps matches TRBD2 (6 bases). Between the trimmed V and J ends, which lost 0 bases and 11 bases, there was a span of 19 bases. This CDR3 is 15 amino acids long. From germline, CDR1 is SGDLS and CDR2 YYNGEE. The CDR3 region is CASSVGGAPGMGQYF. The CDR3 nucleotides are TGTGCCAGCAGCGTAGGCGGGGCCCCAGGGATGGGGCAGTATTTT.

This clone came up a few times. V is TRBV11-3 and J is TRBJ1-2; D remains unclear. V dropped 5 bases and J dropped 8 bases, with 12 bases sitting between them. This CDR3 region has 12 residues. Germline CDR1 reads SGHNT; CDR2 reads YENEEA. Written as DNA, the CDR3 is TGTGCCAGCAGCCCCTCGAGTCAAGGCTACACCTTC. This codes for CASSPSSQGYTF.

This chain uses TRBV7-2 with TRBJ2-3; TRBD2 matches 14 bases. CDR3 length: 17 amino acids. The trim removed 5 bases at V and 6 bases at J, leaving 10 bases unmatched. Germline CDR1 reads SGHTA; CDR2 reads FQGNSA. DNA of the CDR3: TGTGCCAGCAGCCCACGACTAGCGGGAGGGAAGTTGGATACGCAGTATTTT. Translating it yields CASSPRLAGGKLDTQYF.

The V gene is TRBV7-8, the J gene TRBJ1-5; TRBD1 aligns across 10 bases. CDR3 length equals 15 residues. The V segment lost 5 bases and the J segment 7 bases; nucleotides outside the gene matches: 8. CDR1 and CDR2 from the germline V gene are SGHVS and FQNEAQ. The DNA of the CDR3 is TGTGCCAGCAGCCCGGGGACAGGGGCTTTCCAGCCCCAGCATTTT. It is translated as CASSPGTGAFQPQHF.

V and J are TRBV18 and TRBJ2-2; 13 bases match TRBD2. V lost 6 bases to trimming and J lost 9 bases; unmatched junction nucleotides: 10. Germline V gene data show CDR1 as KGHSH and CDR2 as LQKENI. The CDR3 extends over 16 amino acids. CDR3: CASSHGTSGTGRELFF. The CDR3 coding sequence is TGTGCCAGCTCTCATGGGACTAGCGGGACCGGCCGGGAGCTGTTTTTT.

The chain joins TRBV7-6 to TRBJ2-3; 7 positions agree with TRBD1. The trim removed 3 bases at V and 3 bases at J, leaving 15 bases unmatched. CDR1 and CDR2 from the germline V gene are SGHVS and FNYEAQ. The CDR3 covers 18 residues. The CDR3 DNA follows: TGTGCCAGCAGCTTGGCCCACCCCCGGGACAGTTGGACAGATACGCAGTATTTT. Translating gives CASSLAHPRDSWTDTQYF.

This chain connects TRBV7-2 to TRBJ2-3; possibly TRBD1 for D (5 bases). V was clipped by 4 bases and J by 5 bases, with 10 bases between them. The V gene's germline CDR1 is SGHTA and CDR2 FQGNSA. The CDR3 extends over 13 amino acids. As DNA, the CDR3 is TGTGCCAGCAGCTCCGCTAGGGGAGATACGCAGTATTTT. It yields the protein CASSSARGDTQYF.

The rearrangement links TRBV2 to TRBJ2-5; TRBD1 is a possible D gene (5 bases). V was trimmed by 5 bases and J by 5 bases, leaving 18 bases between them. CDR3 size: 15 residues. Germline CDR1 and CDR2: SNHLY and FYNNEI. CDR3 sequence: CASSRQRPDIETQYF. The CDR3 DNA follows: TGTGCCAGCAGTAGACAGAGACCAGACATTGAGACCCAGTACTTC.